This is a list of T cell receptor beta chains from one sample in a study of cytomegalovirus exposure and HLA in healthy donors. Assay: immunoSEQ multiplex PCR; the TCRdb copy retains only in-frame clones and omits some. The repertoire has 200,000 to 300,000 clones, about 90% of them found once; the top ten carry 2.5% to 3.5%. Source material: PBMCs. The receptors come from a woman in her twenties or thirties in good health and CMV-seronegative. The CDR3 runs from the conserved cysteine through the conserved F or W. Each record gives: V gene, J gene, CDR3 protein.

>TRBV7-2|TRBJ2-3
CASSLGQGSTDTQYF
>TRBV7-2|TRBJ2-3
CASSLGTDTQYF
>TRBV7-9|TRBJ2-7
CASSLSRTREEFYEQYF
>TRBV18|TRBJ2-7
CASSPPAVSGKSYEQYF
>TRBV5-4|TRBJ1-2
CASSLETHDPYGYTF
>TRBV5-1|TRBJ2-7
CASSPDSGPYEQYF
>TRBV5-8|TRBJ2-5
CASSSRGTFQETQYF
>TRBV10-3|TRBJ1-4
CAISDRGGGEKLFF
>TRBV5-4|TRBJ2-5
CASSLEGKETQYF
>TRBV19|TRBJ2-7
CASSPSAGVREQYF
>TRBV29-1|TRBJ2-2
CSSCQDRGDTGELFF
>TRBV28|TRBJ1-5
CASSLRDINQPQHF
>TRBV6-6|TRBJ2-2
CASSPPPSLAGELFF
>TRBV5-1|TRBJ2-3
CASSLGTLDTQYF
>TRBV27|TRBJ2-7
CASSSPGTNYEQYF
>TRBV2|TRBJ2-1
CASSESGSAYNEQFF
>TRBV5-1|TRBJ2-5
CASGELSQETQYF